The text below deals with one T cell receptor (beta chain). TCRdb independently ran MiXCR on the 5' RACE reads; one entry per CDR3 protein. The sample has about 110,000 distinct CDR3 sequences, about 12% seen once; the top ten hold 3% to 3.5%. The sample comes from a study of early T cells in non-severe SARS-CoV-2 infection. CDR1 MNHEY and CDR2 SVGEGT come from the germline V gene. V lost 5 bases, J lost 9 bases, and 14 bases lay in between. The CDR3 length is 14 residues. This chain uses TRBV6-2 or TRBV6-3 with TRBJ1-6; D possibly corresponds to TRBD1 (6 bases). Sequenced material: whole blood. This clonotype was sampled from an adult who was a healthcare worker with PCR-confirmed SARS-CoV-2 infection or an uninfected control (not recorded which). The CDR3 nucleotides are TGTGCCAGCAGTCTACAGGGAGAGGGTTCACCCCTCCACTTT. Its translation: CASSLQGEGSPLHF.